The rows below give T cell receptor beta chains drawn from one sample of a study of radiotherapy plus CTLA-4 blockade in lung cancer. Here immunoSEQ multiplex PCR was the method, and the copy in TCRdb shows in-frame clones only, minus some. The sample lists about 73,000 clones, around 87% occurring once. Source: peripheral blood, taken from a patient treated with radiotherapy plus ipilimumab. These receptors were collected from a human donor with non-small cell lung cancer that progressed on radiotherapy plus ipilimumab. Each CDR3 is given with its conserved first and last residue. D genes are given only for firm matches. Rows may omit the clone size; those that give it use once, few, many or a size class.

CDR3aa | d_gene | v_gene | abundance
CSVASGVNEQFF | . | TRBV29-1 | .
CASSPTGSLSYEQYF | . | TRBV5-1 | once
CASSLGQLLSEQYF | . | TRBV5-1 | .
CASTTLAVQGGNEQFF | . | TRBV19 | .
CASSIGVVYEQYF | . | TRBV19 | .
CASSWTGINEKLFF | TRBD1 | TRBV5-1 | .
CATGTSGYNEQFF | TRBD2 | TRBV7-8 | .
CASSYSAWSNQPQHF | . | TRBV7-6 | .
CASSVESGRTDTQYF | . | TRBV9 | .
CAWKSGSGANVLTF | . | TRBV30 | .
CASSSQRILRREQYF | . | TRBV7-8 | .
CAWSVLGGRQPQHF | TRBD1 | TRBV30 | .
CASSYSEESTEAFF | . | TRBV6-6 | .
CASSLARTSYNEQFF | . | TRBV5-1 | .
CASSYTGGSAGELFF | TRBD1 | TRBV7-3 | .
CSVNQQGVSREQYF | . | TRBV29-1 | few
CSASDIYEQYF | . | TRBV20-1 | .
CASSPQQLEMNTEAFF | . | TRBV18 | .
CSADRGGTGELFF | TRBD1 | TRBV29-1 | .
CASSPGGEKLFF | . | TRBV18 | .
CASNPEISGNTIYF | . | TRBV2 | .
CASSLESAQHF | . | TRBV28 | .
CASSLERVSMNGYTF | . | TRBV5-1 | .
CASSLYRGYGYTF | TRBD1 | TRBV10-2 | .
CASSLVGGGGPHNEQFF | . | TRBV5-1 | .
CASSQVGGSSYNEQFF | . | TRBV4-1 | .
CASRPTSGSNEQFF | TRBD2 | TRBV9 | few
CASSPGGPSEKLFF | TRBD1 | TRBV19 | few
CASSSPVYNEQFF | . | TRBV27 | .
CASSIDFYSNQPQHF | . | TRBV6-5 | .
CASSIAVHQPQHF | . | TRBV19 | .
CAWSVGRRDETQYF | . | TRBV30 | .
CASSLGTEYSNQPQHF | . | TRBV28 | .
CASSLVSGRGMTEAFF | TRBD1 | TRBV5-1 | .
CAWSQDRGAYGYTF | TRBD1 | TRBV30 | .
CASSLRDRSGELFF | TRBD1 | TRBV7-7 | .
CAIPDTRGASNGNYGYTF | . | TRBV10-3 | .
CASSLRRGDTDTQYF | . | TRBV7-3 | once
CASSQIWSQVSNQPQHF | . | TRBV4-1 | once
CASSLQDRSHEQYF | TRBD1 | TRBV7-9 | .